One sample yielded the 26 T cell receptor beta chains listed below, sequenced in a study of blood T cell repertoires in COVID-19. TCRdb's table, derived via immunoSEQ multiplex PCR, lists solely in-frame clones and lacks some. The repertoire includes some 200,000 clones, around 90% of them detected once, and approximately 2.4% sits in the top ten. The sample was PBMCs or T cells enriched from blood (not recorded which). The receptors were gathered from a woman aged 25 to 39 who had recovered from COVID-19.

The chain carries TRBV19 and TRBJ1-1, with 10 bases lining up with TRBD1. The V segment lost 5 bases and the J segment 7 bases; nucleotides outside the gene matches: 10. Germline V gene data show CDR1 as LNHDA and CDR2 as SQIVND (reference sequence). There are 15 residues in the CDR3. CDR3 residues: CASSLLRTGGGEAFF. For the CDR3, the DNA is TGTGCCAGTAGTCTTCTCAGGACAGGGGGAGGTGAAGCTTTCTTT.

The chain joins TRBV18 to TRBJ2-1; 10 bases are a match to TRBD2. CDR1 and CDR2 from the germline V gene are KGHSH and LQKENI. V lost 1 base to trimming and J lost 0 bases; unmatched junction nucleotides: 6. This CDR3 is built from 18 residues. CDR3 residues: CASSPLAGGASSYNEQFF. As DNA, the CDR3 is TGTGCCAGCTCACCACTAGCGGGGGGCGCCAGCTCCTACAATGAGCAGTTCTTC.

In its sample, this clone was seen a few times. The chain recombines TRBV19 with TRBJ1-6; no reliable D call. The CDR3 is made up of 13 amino acids. Germline CDR1 and CDR2: LNHDA and SQIVND (reference sequence). V gave up 8 bases and J gave up 7 bases, with 12 bases separating them. The CDR3 loop is CASGSQRNSPLHF. The CDR3 region has the DNA TGTGCCAGTGGTTCCCAGCGGAATTCACCCCTCCACTTT.

CDR3 protein: CASGLVRTRSNQPQHF. The CDR3 DNA reads TGTGCTAGTGGTTTGGTACGAACGCGGAGCAATCAGCCCCAGCATTTT. The chain links TRBV12-5 to TRBJ1-5; D is undetermined. In germline, CDR1 is LGHNT, CDR2 FRNRAP. This CDR3 has 16 amino acids. With 0 bases removed from V and 1 base from J, the gap between germline ends came to 10 bases. Full variable domain (remainder filled in from reference TRBV12-5 and TRBJ1-5): DARVTQTPRHKVTEMGQEVTMRCQPILGHNTVFWYRQTMMQGLELLAYFRNRAPLDDSGMPKDRFSAEMPDATLATLKIQPSEPRDSAVYFCASGLVRTRSNQPQHFGDGTRLSIL.

The sample holds one count of this clone. The genes are TRBV18 and TRBJ1-5; D possibly corresponds to TRBD1 (5 bases). CDR1 and CDR2 from the germline V gene are KGHSH and LQKENI. Trimming removed 6 bases at V and 3 bases at J, with 18 bases between. The CDR3 runs to 16 residues. Here the CDR3 DNA reads TGTGCCAGCTCCACATTTGGGGGGGATTACAATCAGCCCCAGCATTTT. Residues: CASSTFGGDYNQPQHF. Using reference TRBV18 and TRBJ1-5 for the parts outside the CDR3, the full variable domain is NAGVMQNPRHLVRRRGQEARLRCSPMKGHSHVYWYRQLPEEGLKFMVYLQKENIIDESGMPKERFSAEFPKEGPSILRIQQVVRGDSAAYFCASSTFGGDYNQPQHFGDGTRLSIL.

In its sample, this clone was seen a few times. DNA for the CDR3: TGTGCCAGCAGTTTATTAGAGGCTCGTTCTCGGGGCTACACCTTC. Translation gives CASSLLEARSRGYTF. The chain recombines TRBV28 with TRBJ1-2; D is ambiguous. The V end was cut by 1 base, the J end by 8 bases, with 17 bases between. Germline CDR1 MDHEN, CDR2 SYDVKM. This CDR3 region has 15 residues.

The chain links TRBV7-3 to TRBJ1-5; TRBD1 matches at 7 bases. After removal of 2 bases from V and 3 bases from J, the junction contained 7 bases not matched to a gene. CDR3 length: 16 amino acids. The V gene's germline CDR1 is SGHTA and CDR2 FQGTGA. CDR3 coding DNA: TGTGCCAGCAGCTTACTCAGGGGGTGTTACAATCAGCCCCAGCATTTT. Encoded protein: CASSLLRGCYNQPQHF.

The V and J genes are TRBV20-1 and TRBJ1-2; the D is unclear. The CDR3 extends over 13 amino acids. V was pared by 3 bases and J by 4 bases, with 12 bases between. Per the germline V gene, CDR1 is DFQATT and CDR2 is SNEGSKA (reference sequence). CDR3 bases: TGCAGTGCTAGTTTCCCAAACAGCTATGGCTACACCTTC. Protein: CSASFPNSYGYTF.

This rearrangement joins TRBV3-1 (or the pseudogene TRBV3-2) to TRBJ2-3; the D is unclear. This CDR3 is 15 amino acids long. The germline V gene encodes CDR1 LGHDT and CDR2 YNNKEL (reference sequence). Trimming removed 2 bases at V and 1 base at J, with 10 bases between. The CDR3 sequence: CASSQSRIGTDTQYF. The CDR3 DNA reads TGTGCCAGCAGCCAATCACGTATAGGCACAGATACGCAGTATTTT.

The chain carries TRBV27 and TRBJ2-4; D call uncertain. Germline values: CDR1 MNHEY, CDR2 SMNVEV (reference sequence). CDR3 length equals 14 residues. V shed 6 bases and J shed 3 bases, with 12 bases lying between them. CDR3 amino acids: CASSPAYSKNIQYF. The CDR3 DNA reads as TGTGCCAGCAGCCCCGCTTATAGCAAAAACATTCAGTACTTC.

The chain uses TRBV7-3 and TRBJ2-1; D gene unclear. There are 15 residues in the CDR3. The germline V and J ends were trimmed by 4 bases and 5 bases, with 15 bases remaining between them. The germline gives CDR1 SGHTA, CDR2 FQGTGA. The CDR3 spells CASSSSRLPDNEQFF. CDR3 nucleotide sequence: TGTGCCAGCAGCTCGTCCCGGTTACCCGACAATGAGCAGTTCTTC.

The CDR3 DNA reads TGCGCCAGCTCACCCGCGGACTATTCGGGCGAGCAGTACTTC. The encoded protein is CASSPADYSGEQYF. The V and J genes are TRBV10-2 and TRBJ2-7, with D tentatively TRBD2 (6 bases). Germline V gene lookup returns CDR1 WSHSY and CDR2 SAAADI. The CDR3 extends over 14 amino acids. V shed 8 bases and J shed 6 bases, with 20 bases lying between them.

The rearrangement links TRBV18 to TRBJ1-1; possible D gene TRBD1, 5 bases. Trimming left V 3 bases short and J 3 bases short, with 14 bases between. This CDR3 contains 15 residues. Germline CDR1 and CDR2: KGHSH and LQKENI. CDR3 loop: CASSPSREEDTEAFF. The CDR3 DNA follows: TGTGCCAGCTCACCTAGCAGGGAAGAAGACACTGAAGCTTTCTTT.

This chain uses TRBV7-6 with TRBJ2-1; the D gene is possibly TRBD2 (5 bases). The V end lost 5 bases, the J end lost 0 bases, and 14 bases lay between the germline ends. CDR1 and CDR2 (germline): SGHVS, FNYEAQ. The CDR3 has 16 residues. The CDR3 DNA follows: TGTGCCAGCAGCCCCGGGATGTCTTACTCCTACAATGAGCAGTTCTTC. Translation gives CASSPGMSYSYNEQFF.

The V gene is TRBV7-3, the J gene TRBJ2-7; 7 bases align to TRBD2. Germline assignment: CDR1 SGHTA and CDR2 FQGTGA. Trimming cost V 3 bases and J 6 bases; bases outside gene matches: 2. CDR3 length: 12 residues. The CDR3 DNA follows: TGTGCCAGCAGCTTCGCTAGCGGCGAGCAGTACTTC. It specifies CASSFASGEQYF.

V usage is TRBV18 and J usage is TRBJ1-3; D is perhaps TRBD1 (6 bases). Per the germline V gene, CDR1 is KGHSH and CDR2 is LQKENI. The CDR3 loop spans 16 amino acids. Trimming removed 3 bases from V and 1 base from J, with 13 bases in between. The CDR3 spells CASSPPGGQSGNTIYF. The CDR3 nucleotides read TGTGCCAGCTCACCGCCGGGCGGACAGTCTGGAAACACCATATATTTT.

The chain combines TRBV11-3 with TRBJ2-1, with 10 bases that match TRBD2. With V trimmed by 0 bases and J by 5 bases, 13 bases remained unmatched. The germline V gene encodes CDR1 SGHNT and CDR2 YENEEA. The CDR3 length is 19 residues. The CDR3, as DNA: TGTGCCAGCAGCTTAGATGGCTCGGCTAGCGGGAGCAGCAACAATGAGCAGTTCTTC. Its translation is CASSLDGSASGSSNNEQFF.

The chain has TRBV7-7 and TRBJ2-1; 9 nucleotides match TRBD2. Germline assignment: CDR1 SSHAT and CDR2 FNYEAQ (reference sequence). V gave up 8 bases and J gave up 4 bases; unmatched junction bases: 3. The CDR3 has 13 amino acids. CDR3 sequence: CASASGEYNEQFF. The DNA for the CDR3 is TGTGCCAGCGCTAGCGGGGAGTACAATGAGCAGTTCTTC. Based on the CDR3 plus reference TRBV7-7 and TRBJ2-1, the full variable domain is GAGVSQSPRYKVTKRGQDVTLRCDPISSHATLYWYQQALGQGPEFLTYFNYEAQPDKSGLPSDRFSAERPEGSISTLTIQRTEQRDSAMYRCASASGEYNEQFFGPGTRLTVL.

The chain recombines TRBV28 with TRBJ2-7; D may be TRBD1 (6 bases). Trimming removed 7 bases from V and 0 bases from J, with 19 bases in between. Germline CDR1 is MDHEN and CDR2 is SYDVKM. The CDR3 extends over 16 amino acids. The CDR3 region is CASTSSGHRASYEQYF. CDR3 nucleotides: TGTGCCAGCACCTCCTCGGGACACCGGGCCTCCTACGAGCAGTACTTC.

This clone was observed once. The rearrangement uses TRBV30 and TRBJ1-6, with no clear D. Germline V gene lookup returns CDR1 GTSNPN and CDR2 SVGIG (reference sequence). Trimming removed 4 bases at V and 4 bases at J, with 23 bases between. The CDR3 extends over 18 amino acids. The CDR3 loop is CAWTSRPRQTTYNSPLHF. The CDR3 region has the DNA TGTGCCTGGACCTCTCGTCCTCGTCAAACGACATATAATTCACCCCTCCACTTT.

This clone showed up just once. The rearrangement links TRBV7-8 to TRBJ2-1; TRBD1 might be the D (5 bases). V lost 1 base to trimming and J lost 5 bases, with 18 bases between them. The CDR3 contains 17 residues. The germline CDR1 and CDR2 sequences are SGHVS and FQNEAQ. CDR3 amino acids: CASSLEVTVSLHNEQFF. The CDR3, as DNA: TGTGCCAGCAGCTTAGAGGTGACAGTGTCCCTTCACAATGAGCAGTTCTTC.

This chain joins TRBV19 and TRBJ1-1; TRBD1 matches 7 bases. After removal of 6 bases from V and 1 base from J, the junction contained 5 bases not matched to a gene. CDR1 is LNHDA and CDR2 is SQIVND in the germline V gene (reference sequence). The CDR3 is 14 residues long. The CDR3 loop reads CASRGGLTNTEAFF. The CDR3 DNA reads TGTGCCAGTAGAGGGGGCTTAACGAACACTGAAGCTTTCTTT.

The chain recombines TRBV6-2 or TRBV6-3 with TRBJ2-7, with no clear D. The germline V gene has CDR1 MNHEY and CDR2 SVGEGT. V lost 2 bases, J lost 2 bases, and 4 bases lay in between. There are 12 residues in the CDR3. CDR3 bases: TGTGCCAGCAGTTACGCGGCCTACGAGCAGTACTTC. The encoded protein is CASSYAAYEQYF.

The rearrangement links TRBV7-2 to TRBJ2-1; D is possibly TRBD1 (6 bases). V was trimmed by 3 bases and J by 4 bases, leaving 10 bases between them. The CDR3 sequence is 14 residues long. Germline V gene data show CDR1 as SGHTA and CDR2 as FQGNSA. The CDR3 nucleotides read TGTGCCAGCAGCTTGGGGGCTTCTTACAATGAGCAGTTCTTC. It codes for CASSLGASYNEQFF.

This clone came up a few times. This rearrangement joins TRBV13 to TRBJ2-1, with D perhaps matching TRBD2 (6 bases). The CDR3 is 17 amino acids. The V and J ends lost 4 bases and 4 bases respectively, with 20 bases between them. Germline V CDR1 and CDR2: PRHDT, FYEKMQ (reference sequence). The CDR3 bases are TGTGCCAGCAGCTCCAAGGTGGGGGGACCCGATTACAATGAGCAGTTCTTC. It specifies CASSSKVGGPDYNEQFF.

V and J are TRBV19 and TRBJ2-5; 10 positions agree with TRBD2. The length of the CDR3 is 14 residues. CDR1 is LNHDA and CDR2 is SQIVND in the germline V gene (reference sequence). The V segment lost 5 bases and the J segment 1 base; nucleotides outside the gene matches: 1. CDR3 in amino acids: CASSLAGVQETQYF. In nucleotides, the CDR3 is TGTGCCAGTAGTCTAGCGGGGGTCCAAGAGACCCAGTACTTC.